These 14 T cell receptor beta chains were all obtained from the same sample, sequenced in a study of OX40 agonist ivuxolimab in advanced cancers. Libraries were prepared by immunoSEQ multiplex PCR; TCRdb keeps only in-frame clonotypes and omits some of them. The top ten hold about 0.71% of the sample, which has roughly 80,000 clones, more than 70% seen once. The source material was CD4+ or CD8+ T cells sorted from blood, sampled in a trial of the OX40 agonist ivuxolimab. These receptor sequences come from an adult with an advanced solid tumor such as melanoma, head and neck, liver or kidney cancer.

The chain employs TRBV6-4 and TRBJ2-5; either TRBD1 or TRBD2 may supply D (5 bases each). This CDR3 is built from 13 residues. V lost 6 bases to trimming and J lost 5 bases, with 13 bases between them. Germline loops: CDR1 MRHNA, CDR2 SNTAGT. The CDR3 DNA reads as TGTGCCAGCAGCCGAAATTGGGGGGAGACCCAGTACTTC. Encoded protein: CASSRNWGETQYF.

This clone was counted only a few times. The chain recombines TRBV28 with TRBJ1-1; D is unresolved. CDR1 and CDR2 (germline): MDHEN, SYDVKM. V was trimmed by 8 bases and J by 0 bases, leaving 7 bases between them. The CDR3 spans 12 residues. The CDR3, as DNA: TGTGCCAGCGGGTGGATGAACACTGAAGCTTTCTTT. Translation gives CASGWMNTEAFF.

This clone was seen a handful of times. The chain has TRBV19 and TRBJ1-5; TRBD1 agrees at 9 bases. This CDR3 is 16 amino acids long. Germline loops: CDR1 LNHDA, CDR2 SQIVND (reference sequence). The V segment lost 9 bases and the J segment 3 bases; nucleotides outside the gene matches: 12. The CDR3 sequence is CASAKRTGDPNQPQHF. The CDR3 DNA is TGTGCCAGCGCTAAGCGGACAGGGGACCCCAATCAGCCCCAGCATTTT.

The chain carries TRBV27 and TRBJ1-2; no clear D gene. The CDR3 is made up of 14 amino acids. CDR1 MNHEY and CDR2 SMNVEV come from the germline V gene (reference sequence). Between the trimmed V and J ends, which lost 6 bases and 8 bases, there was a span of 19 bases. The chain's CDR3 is CASSPVLDGSGYTF. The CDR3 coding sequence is TGTGCCAGCAGCCCCGTTTTGGACGGCTCCGGCTACACCTTC.

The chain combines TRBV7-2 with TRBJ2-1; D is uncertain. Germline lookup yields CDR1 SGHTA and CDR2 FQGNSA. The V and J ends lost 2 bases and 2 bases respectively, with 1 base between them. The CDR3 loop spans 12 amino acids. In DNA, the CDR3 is TGTGCCAGCAGCTTAACCTACAATGAGCAGTTCTTC. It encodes CASSLTYNEQFF.

DNA for the CDR3: TGTGCCAGTACCCTGAGCCAGGGGGCTCAGCCCCAGCATTTT. It yields the protein CASTLSQGAQPQHF. The chain employs TRBV19 and TRBJ1-5; TRBD1 matches 8 bases. CDR1 and CDR2 from the germline V gene are LNHDA and SQIVND (reference sequence). Unmatched junction bases numbered 8, after V lost 7 bases and J lost 6 bases. The CDR3 consists of 14 residues.

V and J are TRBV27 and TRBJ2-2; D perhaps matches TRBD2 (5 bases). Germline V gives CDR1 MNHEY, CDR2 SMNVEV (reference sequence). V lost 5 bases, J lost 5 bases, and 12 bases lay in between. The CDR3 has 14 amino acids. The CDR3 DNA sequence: TGTGCCAGCAGTCATCGAGGGTGGACCGGGGAGCTGTTTTTT. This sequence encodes CASSHRGWTGELFF.

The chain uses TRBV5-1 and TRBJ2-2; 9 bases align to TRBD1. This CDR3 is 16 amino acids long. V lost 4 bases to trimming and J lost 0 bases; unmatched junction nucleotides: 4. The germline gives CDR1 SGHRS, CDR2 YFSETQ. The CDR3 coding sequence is TGCGCCAGCAGCCCGGGACAGGGTGCGAACACCGGGGAGCTGTTTTTT. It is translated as CASSPGQGANTGELFF.

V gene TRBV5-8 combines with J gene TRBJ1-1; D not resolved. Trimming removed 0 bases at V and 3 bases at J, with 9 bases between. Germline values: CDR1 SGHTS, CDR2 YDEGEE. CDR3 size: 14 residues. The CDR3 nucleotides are TGTGCCAGCAGCTTGGAACACACATACACTGAAGCTTTCTTT. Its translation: CASSLEHTYTEAFF.

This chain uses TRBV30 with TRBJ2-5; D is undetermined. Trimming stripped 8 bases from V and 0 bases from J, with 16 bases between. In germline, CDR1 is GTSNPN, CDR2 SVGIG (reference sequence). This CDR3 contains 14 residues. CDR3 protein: CALSRWQNQETQYF. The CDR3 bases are TGTGCCCTCTCCCGGTGGCAGAACCAAGAGACCCAGTACTTC.

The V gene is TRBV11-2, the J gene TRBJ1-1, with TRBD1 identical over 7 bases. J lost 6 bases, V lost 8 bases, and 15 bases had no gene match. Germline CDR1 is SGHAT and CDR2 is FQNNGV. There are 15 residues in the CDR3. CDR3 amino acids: CASRPAGGPGAEAFF. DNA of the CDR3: TGTGCCAGCCGCCCTGCAGGGGGACCGGGGGCTGAAGCTTTCTTT.

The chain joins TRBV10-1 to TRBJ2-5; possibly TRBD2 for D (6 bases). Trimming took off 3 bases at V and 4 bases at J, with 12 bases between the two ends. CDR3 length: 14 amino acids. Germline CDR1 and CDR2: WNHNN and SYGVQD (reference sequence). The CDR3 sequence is CASSDGGIGETQYF. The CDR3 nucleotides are TGCGCCAGCAGTGATGGGGGGATTGGAGAGACCCAGTACTTC.

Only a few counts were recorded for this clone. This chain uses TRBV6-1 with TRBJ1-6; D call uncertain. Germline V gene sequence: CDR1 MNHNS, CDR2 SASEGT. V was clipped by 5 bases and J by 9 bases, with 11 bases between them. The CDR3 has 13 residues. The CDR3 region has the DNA TGTGCCAGCAGTACAGACCGGGGTTCACCCCTCCACTTT. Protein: CASSTDRGSPLHF.

The CDR3 loop is CASSPIGTANTEAFF. The DNA of the CDR3 is TGTGCCAGCTCACCAATCGGGACTGCGAACACTGAAGCTTTCTTT. The chain joins TRBV18 to TRBJ1-1; possible D gene TRBD1, 5 bases. The length of the CDR3 is 15 residues. Germline values: CDR1 KGHSH, CDR2 LQKENI. Deletions cut 2 bases from V and 1 base from J, with 11 bases between.